The 9 T cell receptor beta chains below all came from one sample that was sequenced in a study of blood T cell repertoires in COVID-19. Libraries were prepared by immunoSEQ multiplex PCR; TCRdb keeps only in-frame clonotypes and omits some of them. The sample yields roughly 80,000 clones, about four fifths seen once. Sequences were obtained from peripheral blood. These receptors all come from a woman aged 60-70 years with acute or convalescent COVID-19.

The V gene is TRBV19, the J gene TRBJ2-7; 7 nucleotides align to TRBD1. The V gene end was trimmed by 7 bases and the J gene end by 3 bases; junction bases not matched to a gene: 6. Germline V lookup: CDR1 LNHDA, CDR2 SQIVND (reference sequence). This CDR3 has 13 amino acids. The CDR3 region is CASTRQGVYEQYV. DNA for the CDR3: TGTGCCAGTACGCGACAGGGAGTCTACGAGCAGTACGTC.

The table lists this clone with a few counts. The gene calls are TRBV10-2 and TRBJ2-7; TRBD2 matches at 16 bases. The V gene's germline CDR1 is WSHSY and CDR2 SAAADI. This CDR3 contains 14 residues. V trimming: 8 bases; J trimming: 5 bases; junction bases outside the gene matches: 3. The CDR3 DNA is TGCGCCAGCGGGACTAGCGGGGGGGGCAACGAGCAGTACGTC. It is translated as CASGTSGGGNEQYV.

The chain is built from TRBV30 and TRBJ1-6; 8 positions match TRBD1. Germline trimming cut 3 bases from V and 5 bases from J; bases unmatched to any gene: 9. The CDR3 spans 16 residues. The germline V gene encodes CDR1 GTSNPN and CDR2 SVGIG (reference sequence). CDR3 sequence (DNA): TGTGCCTGGAGAGTTAGACAGGGGAATGATAATTCACCCCTCCACTTT. This gives the protein CAWRVRQGNDNSPLHF.

The chain links TRBV6-5 to TRBJ2-7, with 10 bases aligning to TRBD2. CDR1 MNHEY and CDR2 SVGAGI come from the germline V gene. The CDR3 has 15 amino acids. J gave up 1 base and V 5 bases, and 5 bases lay outside the gene matches. The CDR3 sequence: CASSITSGESYEQYV. The CDR3 coding sequence is TGTGCCAGCAGTATCACTAGCGGGGAGTCCTACGAGCAGTACGTC.

This chain connects TRBV19 to TRBJ1-5; D is ambiguous. The V gene lost 7 bases and the J gene lost 6 bases, with 19 bases spanning the gap. Germline V gene lookup returns CDR1 LNHDA and CDR2 SQIVND (reference sequence). This CDR3 contains 15 residues. This CDR3 is CASKDGRFIGQPQHF. DNA for the CDR3: TGTGCCAGTAAAGATGGCAGGTTCATAGGTCAGCCCCAGCATTTT.

The genes are TRBV7-6 and TRBJ1-2; 10 bases line up with TRBD1. Trimming cost V 1 base and J 4 bases; bases outside gene matches: 3. The CDR3 covers 15 residues. The germline V gene encodes CDR1 SGHVS and CDR2 FNYEAQ. The CDR3 DNA follows: TGTGCCAGCAGCTTAGGGGGACAGGGGTCCTATGGCTACACCTTC. Protein: CASSLGGQGSYGYTF. The full variable domain, completed using reference TRBV7-6 and TRBJ1-2, is GAGVSQSPRYKVTKRGQDVALRCDPISGHVSLYWYRQALGQGPEFLTYFNYEAQQDKSGLPNDRFSAERPEGSISTLTIQRTEQRDSAMYRCASSLGGQGSYGYTFGSGTRLTVV.

A remark on this clone: This sample includes further DNA sequences coding for the same CDR3. J is TRBJ1-1 and V is TRBV5-1; D perhaps matches TRBD1 (5 bases). The CDR3 is made up of 15 amino acids. Germline V gives CDR1 SGHRS, CDR2 YFSETQ. V lost 0 bases and J lost 0, with 9 bases in between. CDR3 coding DNA: TGCGCCAGCAGCTTGGCAGCAGGGATGAACACTGAAGCTTTCTTT. Translated: CASSLAAGMNTEAFF. Variable domain in full (rest from reference TRBV5-1 and TRBJ1-1): KAGVTQTPRYLIKTRGQQVTLSCSPISGHRSVSWYQQTPGQGLQFLFEYFSETQRNKGNFPGRFSGRQFSNSRSEMNVSTLELGDSALYLCASSLAAGMNTEAFFGQGTRLTVV.

The V call is TRBV6-5, the J call TRBJ1-6; D ambiguous. V lost 7 bases and J 5 bases, leaving 9 bases between the germline ends. Germline CDR1 MNHEY, CDR2 SVGAGI. The CDR3 contains 13 residues. In DNA form, the CDR3 reads TGTGCCAGCAACCGGGAAGATAATTCACCCCTCCACTTT. This translates into CASNREDNSPLHF.

J is TRBJ1-2 and V is TRBV7-2, with 9 nucleotides matching TRBD1. Trimming took 4 bases from V and 7 from J; bases not matched to a gene: 7. The CDR3 is made up of 14 amino acids. The germline gives CDR1 SGHTA, CDR2 FQGNSA. CDR3 sequence reads: CASSWDRAVRGYTF. In DNA form, the CDR3 reads TGTGCCAGCAGCTGGGACAGGGCGGTTCGTGGCTACACCTTC.